This T cell receptor beta chain was documented in a study of CD8+CD57+ T cells in acquired aplastic anemia. As for the study in general: For CD4+ cells, healthy donors had an average of approximately 9.8 million reads. Overall study findings and caveats: Some 28 CD8+ CDR3 sequences occurred in both the patients and the controls.

A word on this clonotype: The antigen remains unidentified.

Profiles of TCR beta VDJ and CDR3 were generated from a genomic DNA template. TCRdb re-called the reads with MiXCR, one entry per CDR3 protein. Of 150,000 to 200,000 distinct CDR3 sequences in the sample, 55% to 70% were seen once. The CDR3 covers 17 residues. V shed 0 bases and J 2 bases; nucleotides not matched to a gene: 7. Germline CDR1 SGHDN, CDR2 FVKESK. This TCR derives from a human donor in good health. The material sequenced was sorted CD4+, CD8+, or CD8+CD57+ T cells (not recorded which) from PBMCs. J is TRBJ2-1 and V is TRBV14, with 7 bases identical to TRBD2. In DNA, the CDR3 is TGTGCCAGCAGCCAAGATTGGCGGGAGCACGCCTACAATGAGCAGTTCTTC. Amino acids: CASSQDWREHAYNEQFF.